Following are 24 T cell receptor beta chains from one sample sequenced in a study of OX40 agonist ivuxolimab in advanced cancers. Clones were sequenced by immunoSEQ multiplex PCR, and TCRdb holds only the in-frame ones, with some missing. This table has 50,000 or so clones, around 73% appearing once. The source material was CD4+ or CD8+ T cells sorted from blood, sampled in a trial of the OX40 agonist ivuxolimab. These receptors all come from an adult with an advanced solid tumor such as melanoma, head and neck, liver or kidney cancer.

The genes are TRBV11-3 and TRBJ2-1, with 9 bases matching TRBD1. The ends lost 4 bases at V and 7 bases at J; junction bases unmatched: 8. The CDR3 is made up of 15 amino acids. CDR1 and CDR2 from the germline V gene are SGHNT and YENEEA. CDR3 nucleotide sequence: TGTGCCAGCAGCTCGCGGACAGGGGTAAGAAATGAGCAGTTCTTC. Translated, it gives CASSSRTGVRNEQFF.

This chain connects TRBV30 to TRBJ1-6; TRBD1 matches at 8 bases. The CDR3 extends over 17 amino acids. Germline assignment: CDR1 GTSNPN and CDR2 SVGIG (reference sequence). V lost 0 bases and J lost 4; bases outside the gene matches: 8. The CDR3 DNA reads TGTGCCTGGAGTGTCCTGACAGGGGCGGAATATAATTCACCCCTCCACTTT. Amino acid sequence: CAWSVLTGAEYNSPLHF.

The J gene is TRBJ2-5, the V gene TRBV7-3; D gene unclear. In germline, CDR1 is SGHTA, CDR2 FQGTGA. This CDR3 region has 13 residues. Trimming took off 5 bases at V and 5 bases at J, with 12 bases between the two ends. CDR3: CASSPERGETQYF. The CDR3 nucleotides are TGTGCCAGCAGCCCCGAGCGTGGGGAGACCCAGTACTTC.

In this sample, this clone turned up a few times. The chain is built from TRBV11-2 and TRBJ1-3; D remains unclear. The CDR3 length is 14 residues. Germline V gene sequence: CDR1 SGHAT, CDR2 FQNNGV. The V and J ends lost 4 bases and 4 bases respectively, with 11 bases between them. This CDR3 reads CASSSGRQGNTIYF. In DNA, the CDR3 is TGTGCCAGCAGCTCCGGCAGGCAGGGAAACACCATATATTTT. The full variable domain, in which reference TRBV11-2 and TRBJ1-3 provide the parts outside the CDR3, is EAGVAQSPRYKIIEKRQSVAFWCNPISGHATLYWYQQILGQGPKLLIQFQNNGVVDDSQLPKDRFSAERLKGVDSTLKIQPAKLEDSAVYLCASSSGRQGNTIYFGEGSWLTVV.

J is TRBJ1-5 and V is TRBV6-1, with D perhaps TRBD1 (5 bases). The germline V gene encodes CDR1 MNHNS and CDR2 SASEGT. Trimming left V 1 base short and J 7 bases short, with 11 bases between. CDR3 size: 14 residues. For the CDR3, the DNA is TGTGCCAGCAGTGAAGGGGGGGGGTTGCAGCCCCAGCATTTT. Amino acid sequence: CASSEGGGLQPQHF.

CDR3: CASQKAGTGGGNTIYF. As DNA, the CDR3 is TGTGCCAGCCAAAAGGCCGGGACAGGGGGAGGAAACACCATATATTTT. The V gene is TRBV19, the J gene TRBJ1-3, with 11 positions matching TRBD1. V shed 9 bases, J shed 4 bases, and the junction held 11 bases outside the gene matches. Looked up from germline, CDR1 is LNHDA and CDR2 is SQIVND (reference sequence). The length of the CDR3 is 16 residues.

The genes are TRBV11-2 and TRBJ2-1; D gene unclear. V shed 4 bases and J shed 8 bases, with 9 bases lying between them. Germline-derived CDR1 and CDR2 are SGHAT and FQNNGV. This CDR3 is 12 amino acids long. CDR3 region: CASSSARYEQFF. CDR3 in DNA: TGTGCCAGCAGCTCCGCCCGTTATGAGCAGTTCTTC.

The chain is built from TRBV19 and TRBJ1-2; D gene uncertain. The CDR3 extends over 14 amino acids. In germline, CDR1 is LNHDA, CDR2 SQIVND (reference sequence). Between the trimmed V and J ends, which lost 3 bases and 5 bases, there was a span of 13 bases. The CDR3 sequence is CASSISREEYGYTF. CDR3 in DNA: TGTGCCAGTAGTATCTCTAGGGAGGAGTATGGCTACACCTTC.

J is TRBJ2-7 and V is TRBV19; weak D call: TRBD2 (6 bases). V was pared by 6 bases and J by 6 bases, with 18 bases between. The CDR3 extends over 14 amino acids. Germline assignment: CDR1 LNHDA and CDR2 SQIVND (reference sequence). The CDR3: CASRISGLLGEQYF. CDR3 nucleotides: TGTGCCAGTAGGATCTCGGGACTTCTGGGCGAGCAGTACTTC.

V is TRBV2 and J is TRBJ2-5; D uncertain. CDR1 is SNHLY and CDR2 is FYNNEI in the germline V gene. The CDR3 runs to 11 residues. Trimming stripped 8 bases from V and 5 bases from J, with 9 bases between. The CDR3 DNA reads TGTGCCAGCTCAGCATGGGAGACCCAGTACTTC. It yields the protein CASSAWETQYF.

V and J are TRBV5-1 and TRBJ2-2; D is unclear. CDR1 is SGHRS, CDR2 YFSETQ, per germline. The CDR3 runs to 14 residues. V was trimmed by 4 bases and J by 7 bases, leaving 14 bases between them. The DNA for the CDR3 is TGCGCCAGCAGCCAGGAGTTGGAGAGCGGGGAGCTGTTTTTT. Translated, it gives CASSQELESGELFF.

This clone came up a few times. This sequence joins TRBV2 and TRBJ1-2; TRBD1 is a possible D gene (6 bases). Germline values: CDR1 SNHLY, CDR2 FYNNEI. V lost 7 bases, J lost 6 bases, and 18 bases lay in between. This CDR3 is 14 amino acids long. The CDR3 bases are TGTGCCAGCACGTTTAGCGGCAGGGGTAATGGCTACACCTTC. This gives the protein CASTFSGRGNGYTF.

The rearrangement links TRBV11-3 to TRBJ2-6; 9 nucleotides match TRBD1. V shed 5 bases, J shed 1 base, and the junction held 9 bases outside the gene matches. Germline V gene lookup returns CDR1 SGHNT and CDR2 YENEEA. This CDR3 region has 18 residues. The CDR3 DNA follows: TGTGCCAGCAGCCTGGGACAGGGAGTTGCGTCTGGGGCCAACGTCCTGACTTTC. Translation: CASSLGQGVASGANVLTF.

The chain has TRBV10-2 and TRBJ2-1, with a tentative D call TRBD2 (5 bases). The ends were cut back, 3 bases at V and 9 bases at J, with 9 bases in the middle. The CDR3 is 12 amino acids. Looked up from germline, CDR1 is WSHSY and CDR2 is SAAADI. CDR3: CASSDTRGEQFF. The CDR3 bases are TGCGCCAGCAGTGATACTAGAGGTGAGCAGTTCTTC.

The V gene is TRBV27, the J gene TRBJ2-7; D possibly uses TRBD1 or TRBD2 (6 bases each). The V and J ends lost 6 bases and 5 bases respectively, with 20 bases between them. In germline, CDR1 is MNHEY, CDR2 SMNVEV (reference sequence). The CDR3 length is 15 residues. The CDR3 reads CASRPRGGPRDEQYF. In DNA form, the CDR3 reads TGTGCCAGCAGGCCTCGTGGGGGGCCCAGGGACGAGCAGTACTTC.

This clone was detected a few times. The chain employs TRBV4-2 and TRBJ2-3; TRBD2 aligns across 7 bases. CDR3 size: 17 residues. Trimming at V came to 0 bases and at J to 2 bases, leaving 8 bases not matched to a gene. The V gene's germline CDR1 is LGHNA and CDR2 YNFKEQ. Here the CDR3 DNA reads TGTGCCAGCAGCCAAGACGACGGAAGACTAGCCACAGATACGCAGTATTTT. Translating it yields CASSQDDGRLATDTQYF.

V gene TRBV6-5 combines with J gene TRBJ1-1; D is unclear. CDR1 and CDR2 (germline): MNHEY, SVGAGI. The CDR3 runs to 14 residues. V was shortened by 6 bases and J by 0 bases, with 11 bases between the two germline ends. CDR3 in DNA: TGTGCCAGCAGCCTGTCATTCCTGAACACTGAAGCTTTCTTT. It codes for CASSLSFLNTEAFF.

This clone is a singleton in its sample. The J gene is TRBJ1-5, the V gene TRBV18; D may be TRBD1 (5 bases). With 3 bases removed from V and 3 bases from J, the gap between germline ends came to 18 bases. CDR3 length: 17 amino acids. In germline, CDR1 is KGHSH, CDR2 LQKENI. CDR3 nucleotide sequence: TGTGCCAGCTCACCTATGAAGGGACGGTCAACCAATCAGCCCCAGCATTTT. This sequence encodes CASSPMKGRSTNQPQHF.

As to this clone: This sample also contains other DNA sequences that code for the same CDR3. The chain couples TRBV15 to TRBJ2-7, with D possibly matching TRBD2 (6 bases). The CDR3 sequence is 14 residues long. Trimming removed 1 base from V and 0 bases from J, with 7 bases in between. Germline lookup yields CDR1 LNHNV and CDR2 YYDKDF (reference sequence). The CDR3 DNA reads TGTGCCACCAGCAGAGGGGGGGACTCCTACGAGCAGTACTTC. Amino acids: CATSRGGDSYEQYF.

V gene TRBV28 combines with J gene TRBJ2-5, with a weak D call TRBD1 (5 bases). The CDR3 length is 13 residues. Between the trimmed V and J ends, which lost 7 bases and 1 base, there was a span of 10 bases. Looked up from germline, CDR1 is MDHEN and CDR2 is SYDVKM. The CDR3 reads CASNRQLQETQYF. In nucleotides, the CDR3 is TGTGCCAGCAACCGACAGCTCCAAGAGACCCAGTACTTC. Full variable domain (rest looked up from reference TRBV28 and TRBJ2-5): DVKVTQSSRYLVKRTGEKVFLECVQDMDHENMFWYRQDPGLGLRLIYFSYDVKMKEKGDIPEGYSVSREKKERFSLILESASTNQTSMYLCASNRQLQETQYFGPGTRLLVL.

The V and J genes are TRBV11-2 and TRBJ2-7; no clear D gene. The germline gives CDR1 SGHAT, CDR2 FQNNGV. There are 15 residues in the CDR3. With 1 base removed from V and 0 bases from J, the gap between germline ends came to 10 bases. CDR3 region: CASSLAVRASYEQYF. The CDR3 region has the DNA TGTGCCAGCAGCTTAGCGGTACGGGCCTCCTACGAGCAGTACTTC.

The chain recombines TRBV5-4 with TRBJ2-3; TRBD2 agrees at 9 bases. The CDR3 length is 16 residues. Germline CDR1 SGHNT, CDR2 YYREEE (reference sequence). The junction had 5 bases not matched to a gene; V was cut back by 1 base and J by 2 bases. This CDR3 is CASSLRRGGFTDTQYF. In nucleotides, the CDR3 is TGTGCCAGCAGCTTGCGGCGGGGGGGGTTCACAGATACGCAGTATTTT.

This clone was picked up a small number of times. The J gene is TRBJ1-6, the V gene TRBV30; maybe TRBD1 (6 bases). Germline CDR1 and CDR2: GTSNPN and SVGIG (reference sequence). This CDR3 is built from 15 residues. V lost 4 bases and J lost 3, with 13 bases in between. CDR3 DNA: TGTGCCTGGACTCTGGACAGTAACTATAATTCACCCCTCCACTTT. Protein product: CAWTLDSNYNSPLHF.

The chain couples TRBV11-1 to TRBJ2-3, with D unresolved. Trimming cost V 2 bases and J 6 bases, with 9 bases left between them. The CDR3 has 13 amino acids. Germline V gene lookup returns CDR1 SGHAT and CDR2 FQDESV (reference sequence). This chain's CDR3 is CASSLTTADTQYF. For the CDR3, the DNA is TGTGCCAGCAGCTTAACAACGGCGGATACGCAGTATTTT.